The sequence of this T cell receptor (beta chain) was determined in a study of regulatory T cells in long-lasting Graves disease. A remark on this clonotype: The antigen remains unidentified.

In building TCR beta libraries, iRepertoire HTBI primers were used together with Arm-PCR of CDR3 regions. TCRdb called the multiplex PCR reads again in MiXCR, with one record for every CDR3 protein. The profile shows around 400,000 distinct CDR3 sequences, less than 25% of them singletons. As for time point: persistent/refractory GD, antithyroid drugs over 5 years with positive TRAb. The TCR library was made from RNA that had been extracted from PBMCs in TRIzol. As a group, patients came from one endocrinology department in Xi'an, China. Approximately 10-milliliter peripheral blood samples went into EDTA tubes. Study-level points and caveats: Among persistent patients, a larger number of public clonotypes were shared (around 2,700) than among newly diagnosed patients (around 980). TCR diversity was lower in persistent Graves' patients (versus newly diagnosed ones).

The sample was peripheral blood mononuclear cells (PBMCs), taken when the disease was refractory, from a patient treated with antithyroid drugs. This TCR came from a female donor with Graves disease.

CDR3 coding DNA: TGTGCCAGCAGCATGAGAGCGCCAGGAGGAGAGACCCAGTACTTC. Translating gives CASSMRAPGGETQYF. The chain couples TRBV7-2 to TRBJ2-5; perhaps TRBD2 as D (5 bases). The CDR3 consists of 15 residues. V dropped 5 bases and J dropped 4 bases, with 17 bases sitting between them. Germline CDR1 and CDR2: SGHTA and FQGNSA.